This TCR beta chain was documented in a study of shared T cell receptors in the human thymus. This clone was found once. Germline assignment: CDR1 MRHNA and CDR2 SNTAGT. The CDR3 has 14 amino acids. The germline V and J ends were trimmed by 0 bases and 4 bases, with 9 bases remaining between them. The data were produced by immunoSEQ multiplex PCR, yet TCRdb's version contains in-frame clones alone and is incomplete. The table has 550,000 to 800,000 clones, approximately 83% seen once. These records were also assigned to another study, of human thymus T cells. That source adds: Thymus specimens were resections from corrective heart surgery. As related research reported, thymic repertoires overlapped highly among unrelated individuals.

The TCR comes from a girl less than two years old with a congenital heart defect. The chain recombines TRBV6-4 with TRBJ1-1; a possible D gene is TRBD1 (5 bases). Sequencing was performed on thymocytes. CDR3 sequence reads: CASSDSSRGTEAFF. CDR3 sequence (DNA): TGTGCCAGCAGTGACTCGAGTAGGGGCACTGAAGCTTTCTTT.